The 8 T cell receptor beta chains listed next were all sequenced from one sample in a study of molecular identifiers for immune sequencing clone quantification. Via MiXCR, TCRdb re-called the PCR reads, giving one row per CDR3 protein. The sample lists 60,000 to 80,000 distinct CDR3 sequences; 18% were seen once. The sample was naive CD8+ T cells from blood, with Jurkat cell RNA spiked in. Subset indicated: FACS-sorted CD8+CD4-CCR7+CD45RA+ naive T cells. The receptors come from a human donor in good health. Some libraries in this study had Jurkat cell RNA spiked in.

This clonotype was counted once. J is TRBJ2-1 and V is TRBV21-1; TRBD2, the table's D call, was not compared with the DNA. TRBV21-1 is described as a pseudogene. This CDR3 spans 12 amino acids. This chain's CDR3 is CASSKTSGEQFF. The CDR3 DNA reads TGTGCCAGCAGCAAAACTAGCGGGGAGCAGTTCTTC.

The chain links TRBV6-6 to TRBJ2-1; 9 bases align to TRBD2. This CDR3 spans 15 amino acids. V shed 1 base and J 3 bases; nucleotides not matched to a gene: 1. Per the germline V gene, CDR1 is MNHNY and CDR2 is SVGAGI (reference sequence). The CDR3 protein is CASSYLAGVYNEQFF. DNA for the CDR3: TGTGCCAGCAGTTACTTAGCGGGAGTCTACAATGAGCAGTTCTTC.

Note on this clonotype: A single base separates this from a much larger clone, so it may be a read error. The rearrangement joins TRBV7-9 to TRBJ2-7; possible D gene TRBD2, 5 bases. The CDR3 consists of 13 residues. CDR1 and CDR2 (germline): SEHNR, FQNEAQ (reference sequence). Deletions cut 3 bases from V and 3 bases from J, with 9 bases between. This CDR3 is CASSLIGDYEQYF. The CDR3 DNA follows: TGTGCCAGCAGCTTGATCGGGGACTACGAGCAGTACTTC. Full variable domain (remainder filled in from reference TRBV7-9 and TRBJ2-7): DTGVSQNPRHKITKRGQNVTFRCDPISEHNRLYWYRQTLGQGPEFLTYFQNEAQLEKSRLLSDRFSAERPKGSFSTLEIQRTEQGDSAMYLCASSLIGDYEQYFGPGTRLTVT.

This clonotype has a count of ten or more. This chain links TRBV6-2 or TRBV6-3 with TRBJ2-1; a weak D match, TRBD2 (6 bases). V lost 5 bases to trimming and J lost 0 bases, with 17 bases between them. The CDR3 is 17 amino acids. Germline loops: CDR1 MNHEY, CDR2 SVGEGT. The CDR3: CASSRPGTGDSYNEQFF. CDR3 in DNA: TGTGCCAGCAGTCGTCCCGGGACTGGGGACTCCTACAATGAGCAGTTCTTC.

This clonotype was seen just once. Being one base from a much bigger clone, this may be a read error. The CDR3 loop reads CASSLQEGLLKPPLHF. CDR3 in DNA: TGTGCCAGCAGCTTACAGGAGGGACTCCTAAAACCACCCCTCCACTTT. The chain carries TRBV7-9 and TRBJ1-6; maybe TRBD1 (5 bases). The CDR3 is 16 residues long. Trimming removed 2 bases from V and 11 bases from J, with 19 bases in between. Germline V gives CDR1 SEHNR, CDR2 FQNEAQ (reference sequence). The full variable domain, its missing parts supplied by reference TRBV7-9 and TRBJ1-6, is DTGVSQNPRHKITKRGQNVTFRCDPISEHNRLYWYRQTLGQGPEFLTYFQNEAQLEKSRLLSDRFSAERPKGSFSTLEIQRTEQGDSAMYLCASSLQEGLLKPPLHFGNGTRLTVT.

By sample fraction, this clonotype is medium-sized. The chain is built from TRBV7-2 and TRBJ2-3; TRBD2 might be the D (6 bases). Germline CDR1 reads SGHTA; CDR2 reads FQGNSA. This CDR3 has 16 amino acids. V dropped 2 bases and J dropped 2 bases, with 14 bases sitting between them. CDR3 DNA: TGTGCCAGCAGCTTATATCGACGGGAGTCCACAGATACGCAGTATTTT. Translating gives CASSLYRRESTDTQYF.

Ten or more counts support this clonotype. This chain uses TRBV28 with TRBJ1-1, with TRBD1 as a possible D gene (5 bases). CDR1 MDHEN and CDR2 SYDVKM come from the germline V gene. V lost 2 bases and J lost 6, with 13 bases in between. The length of the CDR3 is 14 residues. This CDR3 is CASSLPYRTPEAFF. DNA for the CDR3: TGTGCCAGCAGTTTACCCTACAGGACTCCTGAAGCTTTCTTT.

This clonotype was seen at least ten times. J is TRBJ2-7 and V is TRBV7-9; weak D call: TRBD1 (6 bases). Between the trimmed V and J ends, which lost 4 bases and 7 bases, there was a span of 17 bases. The CDR3 length is 14 residues. Germline loops: CDR1 SEHNR, CDR2 FQNEAQ (reference sequence). CDR3 bases: TGTGCCAGCAGCTCCCGGACAGAAATGTGGGAGCAGTACTTC. Amino acids: CASSSRTEMWEQYF. Supplemented by reference TRBV7-9 and TRBJ2-7, the full variable domain reads DTGVSQNPRHKITKRGQNVTFRCDPISEHNRLYWYRQTLGQGPEFLTYFQNEAQLEKSRLLSDRFSAERPKGSFSTLEIQRTEQGDSAMYLCASSSRTEMWEQYFGPGTRLTVT.